This entry describes one TCR beta chain. The data derive from a study of cytomegalovirus exposure and HLA in healthy donors. PCR amplification relied on 60 Vbeta primers (plus 13 Jbeta primers). Only in-frame clones appear in the TCRdb table, and some are missing; sequencing was by immunoSEQ multiplex PCR. This sample has 100,000 to 120,000 clones, with over 65% found just once. The ends were cut back, 0 bases at V and 5 bases at J, with 13 bases in the middle. There are 15 residues in the CDR3. The germline gives CDR1 MNHEY, CDR2 SVGAGI. This sequence was found in a woman younger than 45 in good health and CMV-seropositive. This chain connects TRBV6-5 to TRBJ1-1, with no clear D. Sequenced material: PBMCs. CDR3 amino acids: CASSYSSAGGTEAFF. CDR3 bases: TGTGCCAGCAGTTACTCAAGCGCAGGAGGAACTGAAGCTTTCTTT.